This TCR beta chain was recovered during a study of identical twins. This CDR3 is 14 amino acids long. Germline V gene data show CDR1 as SGHDN and CDR2 as FVKESK. V was clipped by 4 bases and J by 7 bases, with 16 bases between them. General study points: For cord blood, abundant beta clonotypes had fewer insertions, unlike memory repertoires, which showed none.

A remark on this clonotype: Its specificity is unknown.

TCRdb re-called the 5' RACE reads with MiXCR, one entry per CDR3 protein. The table includes 640,000 or so distinct CDR3 sequences, 6.1% detected once. This TCR was recovered from a man younger than 35 in good health. The chain combines TRBV14 with TRBJ2-5, with a weak D call TRBD2 (6 bases). The sample consisted of naive T cells sorted from blood. This CDR3 reads CASSLTGVLGTQYF. DNA of the CDR3: TGTGCCAGCAGCCTAACGGGGGTCCTAGGGACCCAGTACTTC. The full variable domain, in which reference TRBV14 and TRBJ2-5 provide the parts outside the CDR3, is EAGVTQFPSHSVIEKGQTVTLRCDPISGHDNLYWYRRVMGKEIKFLLHFVKESKQDESGMPNNRFLAERTGGTYSTLKVQPAELEDSGVYFCASSLTGVLGTQYFGPGTRLLVL.